Below, 5 T cell receptor beta chains from the same sample are listed, as sequenced in a study of OX40 agonist ivuxolimab in advanced cancers. Libraries were prepared by immunoSEQ multiplex PCR; TCRdb keeps only in-frame clonotypes and omits some of them. Among tens of thousands of clones listed, around nine tenths were seen once. This specimen was CD4+ or CD8+ T cells sorted from blood, taken in a trial of the OX40 agonist ivuxolimab. The receptors originated from an adult with an advanced solid tumor such as melanoma, head and neck, liver or kidney cancer.

This chain connects TRBV2 to TRBJ1-6, with D maybe TRBD1 (5 bases). V shed 4 bases and J shed 6 bases, with 13 bases lying between them. The CDR3 loop spans 15 amino acids. CDR1 is SNHLY and CDR2 is FYNNEI in the germline V gene. The DNA of the CDR3 is TGTGCCAGCAGTGGATCGGGGACTACTAATTCACCCCTCCACTTT. This codes for CASSGSGTTNSPLHF.

As concerns this clone: The sample has other DNA sequences that encode this CDR3 too. V usage is TRBV5-1 and J usage is TRBJ2-7, with D possibly TRBD1 on 5 matching bases. This CDR3 has 12 amino acids. V dropped 4 bases and J dropped 3 bases, with 8 bases sitting between them. Germline V gene sequence: CDR1 SGHRS, CDR2 YFSETQ. This CDR3 is CASSLGDYEQYF. The DNA of the CDR3 is TGCGCCAGCAGCCTAGGGGACTACGAGCAGTACTTC.

The V call is TRBV19, the J call TRBJ2-2; 10 bases fit TRBD1. The CDR3 extends over 15 amino acids. Germline V gene lookup returns CDR1 LNHDA and CDR2 SQIVND (reference sequence). V shed 5 bases, J shed 3 bases, and the junction held 3 bases outside the gene matches. The CDR3 bases are TGTGCCAGTAGTTGGGGACAGGGGTACACCGGGGAGCTGTTTTTT. Translating gives CASSWGQGYTGELFF. The full variable domain, in which reference TRBV19 and TRBJ2-2 provide the parts outside the CDR3, is DGGITQSPKYLFRKEGQNVTLSCEQNLNHDAMYWYRQDPGQGLRLIYYSQIVNDFQKGDIAEGYSVSREKKESFPLTVTSAQKNPTAFYLCASSWGQGYTGELFFGEGSRLTVL.

This sequence joins TRBV28 and TRBJ2-2; a weak D match, TRBD2 (5 bases). CDR1 MDHEN and CDR2 SYDVKM come from the germline V gene. CDR3 length equals 15 residues. Between the trimmed V and J ends, which lost 5 bases and 3 bases, there was a span of 13 bases. CDR3 sequence: CASSRRRRDTGELFF. CDR3 DNA sequence: TGTGCCAGCAGTAGACGGAGGCGGGACACCGGGGAGCTGTTTTTT.

In this sample, this clone turned up once. The chain recombines TRBV19 with TRBJ2-3; TRBD1 is a possible D gene (6 bases). The germline gives CDR1 LNHDA, CDR2 SQIVND (reference sequence). V was pared by 7 bases and J by 1 base, with 12 bases between. This CDR3 is 14 amino acids long. CDR3 bases: TGTGCCAGTATCCAGACAGGCCGCACAGATACGCAGTATTTT. It yields the protein CASIQTGRTDTQYF.